These 16 T cell receptor beta chains came from one sample sequenced in a study of tumor-infiltrating lymphocytes in glioblastoma multiforme. TCRB libraries came from RNA via three nested multiplex PCR rounds. One entry per CDR3 protein, called by TCRdb with MiXCR from the multiplex PCR reads. The profile shows tens of thousands of distinct CDR3 sequences, around 55% of them singletons. Specimen: brain tumor tissue. The receptor set was obtained from a male donor with glioblastoma.

This clonotype qualifies as medium-sized. The rearrangement uses TRBV6-5 and TRBJ2-1; D is unclear. Germline V gene lookup returns CDR1 MNHEY and CDR2 SVGAGI. This CDR3 is 13 amino acids long. Trimming stripped 0 bases from V and 7 bases from J, with 7 bases between. Here the CDR3 DNA reads TGTGCCAGCAGTTACTCTCCTTGGAATGAGCAGTTCTTC. Its protein is CASSYSPWNEQFF.

On this clonotype itself: One end of the junction fails to match germline, which may point to a read error. The chain uses TRBV4-2 and TRBJ2-1; D may be TRBD2 (7 bases). The CDR3 loop spans 16 amino acids. The germline CDR1 and CDR2 sequences are LGHNA and YNFKEQ. The CDR3 DNA sequence: TGTGCCAGTAGCCAAGATCGCGGGGGCTCCTACAATGGGCAGTTCTTC. Protein product: CASSQDRGGSYNGQFF.

This clonotype was detected ten times or more. The CDR3 here is CASSWTSGSTGELFF. CDR3 sequence (DNA): TGTGCCAGCAGTTGGACTAGCGGGAGCACCGGGGAGCTGTTTTTT. The chain is built from TRBV12-3 or TRBV12-4 and TRBJ2-2; 13 nucleotides line up with TRBD2. The length of the CDR3 is 15 residues. V was clipped by 4 bases and J by 4 bases; unmatched bases: 0.

The chain has TRBV7-8 and TRBJ2-1; 9 nucleotides agree with TRBD2. Trimming took 1 base from V and 9 from J; bases not matched to a gene: 1. The CDR3 is made up of 13 amino acids. Germline values: CDR1 SGHVS, CDR2 FQNEAQ. CDR3 nucleotide sequence: TGTGCCAGCAGCTTAGAAGCGGGAGGTGAGCAGTTCTTC. Its translation: CASSLEAGGEQFF.

As concerns this clonotype: A much larger clonotype is one base distant, so this may be a read error. The chain recombines TRBV11-2 with TRBJ2-7; D is possibly TRBD1 (6 bases). CDR1 and CDR2 (germline): SGHAT, FQNNGV. Trimming removed 5 bases from V and 4 bases from J, with 18 bases in between. This CDR3 contains 15 residues. In nucleotides, the CDR3 is TGTGCCAGCAGCCTGCTAACGGGACACTCTTACGAGCAGTACTTC. Amino acids: CASSLLTGHSYEQYF.

In this sample, this clonotype turned up many times. J is TRBJ2-3 and V is TRBV10-3; perhaps TRBD1 as D (5 bases). With 0 bases removed from V and 6 bases from J, the gap between germline ends came to 10 bases. From germline, CDR1 is ENHRY and CDR2 SYGVKD. The CDR3 spans 14 residues. The CDR3 protein is CAISESRAGDTQYF. The CDR3 DNA sequence: TGTGCCATCAGTGAGTCCAGGGCCGGTGATACGCAGTATTTT.

Sample share makes this clonotype medium-sized. This sequence joins TRBV11-2 and TRBJ2-4; TRBD2 is a possible D gene (5 bases). The CDR3 length is 13 residues. Germline V CDR1 and CDR2: SGHAT, FQNNGV. V lost 1 base and J lost 6, with 7 bases in between. The CDR3: CASSLGGLNIQYF. CDR3 DNA: TGTGCCAGCAGCTTAGGCGGACTAAACATTCAGTACTTC. Full variable domain (remainder filled in from reference TRBV11-2 and TRBJ2-4): EAGVAQSPRYKIIEKRQSVAFWCNPISGHATLYWYQQILGQGPKLLIQFQNNGVVDDSQLPKDRFSAERLKGVDSTLKIQPAKLEDSAVYLCASSLGGLNIQYFGAGTRLSVL.

The chain carries TRBV19 and TRBJ2-7; 10 bases fit TRBD2. The CDR3 is made up of 15 amino acids. Per the germline V gene, CDR1 is LNHDA and CDR2 is SQIVND (reference sequence). With 5 bases clipped from V and 0 bases from J, the junction kept 4 bases outside the gene matches. The CDR3 region has the DNA TGTGCCAGTAGTGCCACTAGCGGGACCTCCTACGAGCAGTACTTC. Its translation is CASSATSGTSYEQYF.

This clonotype was recorded at least ten times. The CDR3: CASSSRGGFYGYTF. The CDR3 DNA reads as TGTGCCAGCAGCTCTCGCGGTGGATTCTATGGCTACACCTTC. The chain carries TRBV5-6 and TRBJ1-2; the D is unclear. The germline gives CDR1 SGHDT, CDR2 YYEEEE. V dropped 3 bases and J dropped 4 bases, with 13 bases sitting between them. The CDR3 is 14 amino acids.

Worth noting for this clonotype: One end of the junction does not line up with germline, which may come from a read error. This rearrangement joins TRBV30 to TRBJ2-1, with TRBD2 identical over 9 bases. From germline, CDR1 is GTSNPN and CDR2 SVGIG (reference sequence). CDR3 length equals 19 residues. DNA for the CDR3: TGTGCCTGGAGTTTGTCTAGCGGGACCCCATTCCTCTTCTACAATGAGCGGTTCTTC. Residues: CAWSLSSGTPFLFYNERFF.

The CDR3 region has the DNA TGTGCCAGCAGTGGACTGGTGGGAGTGGAAGATACGCAGTATTTT. Amino acid sequence: CASSGLVGVEDTQYF. This chain links TRBV12-3 or TRBV12-4 with TRBJ2-3; D possibly corresponds to TRBD2 (5 bases). This CDR3 is 15 amino acids long. V gave up 5 bases and J gave up 5 bases, with 17 bases separating them.

Details on this clonotype: The junction and the germline gene differ at one end; a read error may be behind it. The gene calls are TRBV4-2 and TRBJ1-2; 12 positions match TRBD1. This CDR3 is 16 amino acids long. Germline V gene sequence: CDR1 LGHNA, CDR2 YNFKEQ. The CDR3 reads CASSYPGQGARRGYIF. In nucleotides, the CDR3 is TGTGCCAGCAGCTACCCGGGACAGGGGGCTAGGCGTGGCTACATCTTC.

In this sample, this clonotype turned up many times. This sequence joins TRBV5-1 and TRBJ2-2, with D unresolved. Germline CDR1 SGHRS, CDR2 YFSETQ. The germline V and J ends were trimmed by 3 bases and 1 base, with 4 bases remaining between them. The CDR3 extends over 13 amino acids. In DNA form, the CDR3 reads TGCGCCAGCAGCTCAGGGAACACCGGGGAGCTGTTTTTT. Protein: CASSSGNTGELFF.

To note about this clonotype: One base away lies a much larger clone, so this may be a sequencing read error. The J gene is TRBJ2-3, the V gene TRBV28; a possible D gene is TRBD1 (6 bases). The germline V gene has CDR1 MDHEN and CDR2 SYDVKM. The CDR3 sequence is 12 residues long. CDR3 coding DNA: TGTGCCACCCTCTGGGGGCAAGATACGCAGTTTTTT. This sequence encodes CATLWGQDTQFF.

This clonotype occurred many times. This chain links TRBV29-1 with TRBJ1-2; TRBD1 might be the D (5 bases). Trimming removed 2 bases from V and 8 bases from J, with 12 bases in between. This CDR3 has 12 amino acids. Germline CDR1 SQVTM, CDR2 ANQGSEA. The CDR3 DNA follows: TGCAGCGTTGAATATCAGGGTCTCGGCTACACCTTC. Translated: CSVEYQGLGYTF. Filled out from reference TRBV29-1 and TRBJ1-2, the complete variable domain reads SAVISQKPSRDICQRGTSLTIQCQVDSQVTMMFWYRQQPGQSLTLIATANQGSEATYESGFVIDKFPISRPNLTFSTLTVSNMSPEDSSIYLCSVEYQGLGYTFGSGTRLTVV.

The V gene is TRBV24-1, the J gene TRBJ1-4, with a weak D call TRBD1 (5 bases). V gave up 3 bases and J gave up 13 bases, with 26 bases separating them. Germline V gene sequence: CDR1 KGHDR, CDR2 SFDVKD. CDR3 length: 17 amino acids. The chain's CDR3 is CATSDRDRIIIMKRLFF. In DNA form, the CDR3 reads TGTGCCACCAGTGATCGTGACAGAATAATAATAATGAAAAGACTGTTTTTT.